This T cell receptor (beta chain) was sequenced in a study of shared clonotypes between healthy human individuals. The CDR3 length is 13 residues. Per germline, CDR1 SQVTM and CDR2 ANQGSEA. Trimming removed 4 bases from V and 3 bases from J, with 10 bases in between. In regard to this clone: This may come from a read error, since a much larger clone is one base off. Since the CDR3 does not end with the conserved phenylalanine or tryptophan, this likely comes from a read error.

Free of recent acute infections or vaccinations, the donors were healthy HIV-negative adults. Authors' analysis steps: Junction-only immunoSEQ data arrived without quality scores, meaning filtering differed. Generated by immunoSEQ multiplex PCR, the TCRdb table keeps only in-frame clones and is missing some. The V and J calls and the clone size are those of that table, but D and trimming were determined from the DNA. Here the sample spans fewer than 650,000 clones, approximately 80% being singletons. The sequence was collected from a woman aged 40 to 49 in good health. Some clones in this sample may be carry-over from other donors' samples. The sample consisted of PBMCs. The J gene is TRBJ1-5, the V gene TRBV29-1, with D hard to call. The CDR3 region is CSVGNGPNQPQHL. CDR3 coding DNA: TGCAGCGTTGGGAATGGGCCCAATCAGCCCCAGCATCTT.